This paragraph covers one TCR beta chain sequence. No antigen is known for it. The source of the sample is a study of cytomegalovirus exposure and HLA in healthy donors. Study-wide results and caveats: Reports indicated that the classifier achieved high specificity and sensitivity in diagnosing cytomegalovirus status. A later analysis found that most CMV-associated TCR beta chains appeared HLA-restricted.

With 3 bases removed from V and 6 bases from J, the gap between germline ends came to 18 bases. The CDR3 has 16 residues. The germline CDR1 and CDR2 sequences are MNHEY and SMNVEV (reference sequence). Both 60 Vbeta primers and 13 Jbeta primers went into the PCR. Here immunoSEQ multiplex PCR was the method, and the copy in TCRdb shows in-frame clones only, minus some. The sample has roughly 150,000 clones; about 80% are singletons. The chain carries TRBV27 and TRBJ2-1; D may be TRBD2 (5 bases). The clonotype was recovered from a man aged 25-40 years in good health. Sequencing was carried out using PBMCs. The CDR3 DNA sequence: TGTGCCAGCAGTTTCACCCGGGGTCTAGTGGGCAATGAGCAGTTCTTC. The encoded protein is CASSFTRGLVGNEQFF.